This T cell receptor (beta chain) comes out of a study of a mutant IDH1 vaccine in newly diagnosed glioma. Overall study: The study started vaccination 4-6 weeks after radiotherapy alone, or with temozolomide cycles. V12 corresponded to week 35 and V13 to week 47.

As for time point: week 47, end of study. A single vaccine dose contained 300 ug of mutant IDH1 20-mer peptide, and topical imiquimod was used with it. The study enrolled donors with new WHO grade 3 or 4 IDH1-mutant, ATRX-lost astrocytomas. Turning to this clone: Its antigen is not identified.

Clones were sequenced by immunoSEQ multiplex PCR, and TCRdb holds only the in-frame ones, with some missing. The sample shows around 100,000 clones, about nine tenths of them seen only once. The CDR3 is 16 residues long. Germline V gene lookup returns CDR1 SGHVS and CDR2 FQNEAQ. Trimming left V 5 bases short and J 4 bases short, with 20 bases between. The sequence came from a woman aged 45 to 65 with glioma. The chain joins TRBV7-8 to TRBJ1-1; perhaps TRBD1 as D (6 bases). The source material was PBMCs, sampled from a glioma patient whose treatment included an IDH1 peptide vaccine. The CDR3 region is CASSPKWGPRTTEAFF. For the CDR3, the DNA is TGTGCCAGCAGCCCCAAATGGGGGCCCCGGACCACTGAAGCTTTCTTT.